This T cell receptor (beta chain) was observed in a study of tumor-infiltrating lymphocytes in localized non-small cell lung cancer. This CDR3 is built from 16 residues. Germline V lookup: CDR1 ENHRY, CDR2 SYGVKD. J lost 5 bases, V lost 2 bases, and 7 bases had no gene match. Method: immunoSEQ multiplex PCR; TCRdb's copy keeps in-frame clones and lacks some. Of about 3,800 clones in the sample, roughly two thirds were seen once. This TCR was sampled from a human donor with non-small cell lung cancer. The V gene is TRBV10-3, the J gene TRBJ2-2; TRBD1 agrees at 8 bases. The sample consisted of uninvolved lung tissue not adjacent to the tumor. The CDR3 here is CAISERDRTGTGELFF. The CDR3 region has the DNA TGTGCCATCAGTGAGAGGGACAGGACGGGGACCGGGGAGCTGTTTTTT.